This TCR beta chain emerged from a study of blood T cells in healthy people across ages. About 9.6 milliliters of peripheral blood were drawn from each donor into EDTA-treated tubes. Primed by a sample-barcoded 5' primer and a J-beta primer mix, a second PCR proceeded for about 7 to 11 cycles. Each cDNA molecule, via a template-switch adaptor with 12 random nucleotides, was tagged. In TCRdb, the 5' RACE reads were re-called with MiXCR into one record per CDR3 protein. This sample has fewer than 1.5 million distinct CDR3 sequences; approximately 42% occur once, and the top ten carry less than 8%. The sequenced sample consisted of blood. The TCR was taken from a woman under 30 in good health.

The CDR3 DNA follows: TGTGCCAGCAGTTACCGTACTAGCGGGAGGGGCTCCTACGAGCAGTACTTC. Translated, it gives CASSYRTSGRGSYEQYF. The V and J genes are TRBV6-5 and TRBJ2-7; 13 bases are shared with TRBD2. CDR1 is MNHEY, CDR2 SVGAGI, per germline. J gave up 0 bases and V 2 bases, and 4 bases lay outside the gene matches. The CDR3 extends over 17 amino acids.